These 3 T cell receptor beta chains were all obtained from the same sample, sequenced in a study of T-cell reconstitution after alpha-beta-depleted transplantation in children. Preparing the TCRbeta library involved the use of unique molecular identifiers. TCRdb re-called the PCR reads with MiXCR, one entry per CDR3 protein. This sample yields hundreds of thousands of distinct CDR3 sequences, of which around 15% are seen a single time; roughly 27% belongs to the top ten. The input for sequencing was PBMCs, mostly from graft donor cells, taken 360 days after TCRalphabeta/CD19-depleted stem cell transplant. The receptor source for this set is a boy less than two years old who had a stem cell transplant for Wiskott-Aldrich syndrome, so the T cells may come from the graft donor.

J is TRBJ2-1 and V is TRBV6-1, with 14 bases matching TRBD2. CDR3 size: 17 residues. The germline gives CDR1 MNHNS, CDR2 SASEGT. Trimming cost V 7 bases and J 4 bases; bases outside gene matches: 9. This CDR3 reads CASTGTSGSSFYNEQFF. The DNA of the CDR3 is TGTGCCAGCACCGGGACTAGCGGGAGCTCCTTTTACAATGAGCAGTTCTTC.

This clonotype was counted at least ten times. The V call is TRBV7-2, the J call TRBJ2-2, with D uncertain. Germline CDR1 and CDR2: SGHTA and FQGNSA. The ends were cut back, 4 bases at V and 4 bases at J, with 16 bases in the middle. The CDR3 loop spans 16 amino acids. The CDR3 loop reads CASSSVTTRSTGELFF. Here the CDR3 DNA reads TGTGCCAGCAGCTCCGTAACGACACGGTCCACCGGGGAGCTGTTTTTT.

The CDR3 spells CAISAWDRPLSIQYF. The CDR3 DNA follows: TGTGCCATCAGTGCGTGGGACAGGCCTCTAAGCATTCAGTACTTC. J is TRBJ2-4 and V is TRBV10-3; TRBD1 agrees at 8 bases. This CDR3 is 15 amino acids long. Looked up from germline, CDR1 is ENHRY and CDR2 is SYGVKD. The V segment lost 4 bases and the J segment 9 bases; nucleotides outside the gene matches: 11.